The table lists the clone carrying this TCR beta chain with a few counts. Its antigen is unidentified. Each sample yielded at least 5.5 micrograms of PBMC total RNA. This CDR3 spans 15 amino acids. Germline CDR1 MNHNS, CDR2 SASEGT. Trimming cost V 1 base and J 2 bases, with 11 bases left between them. These data come from a study of blood T cells in healthy people across ages. Study-wide points: When set beside aged donors, long-lived donors presented more naive CD4+ cells and higher diversity.

Together with a sample-barcoded 5' primer, a J-beta primer mix was included in a second PCR lasting about 6 to 11 cycles. The template-switch adaptor, which had 12 random nucleotides, put a tag on each cDNA molecule. From each sample, at least 2.5 million paired-end reads containing CDR3 were obtained. TCRdb re-called the 5' RACE reads through MiXCR, storing one row per CDR3 protein. Here the sample spans 720,000 or so distinct CDR3 sequences, about 43% being singletons. Source material: blood. The V and J genes are TRBV6-1 and TRBJ1-2, with D unresolved. This sequence was found in a man older than 75 in good health. The CDR3 protein is CASSEEGSGNYGYTF. Written as DNA, the CDR3 is TGTGCCAGCAGTGAAGAAGGGTCGGGGAACTATGGCTACACCTTC.